In this sample, the clone carrying this T cell receptor beta chain turned up many times. What it recognizes is unknown. V gave up 0 bases and J gave up 6 bases; unmatched junction bases: 7. The CDR3 is 15 residues long. CDR1 is SGHTA and CDR2 is FQGTGA in the germline V gene. This sample was taken from a study of T cell repertoires in cytomegalovirus infection. TCRdb itself ran the reads through MiXCR, one entry per CDR3 protein. Here the sample spans around 300,000 distinct CDR3 sequences, approximately 22% being singletons. The TCR sequence derives from a human donor in good health (CMV status not recorded). Some clones in this sample may be carry-over from other donors' samples. This sequence joins TRBV7-3 and TRBJ2-7; 8 nucleotides line up with TRBD1. The sequences come from cultured PBMCs, collected from culture after CMV antigen stimulation. DNA of the CDR3: TGTGCCAGCAGCTTAACCGCGACAGGGGTGAGCGAGCAGTACTTC. Residues: CASSLTATGVSEQYF.